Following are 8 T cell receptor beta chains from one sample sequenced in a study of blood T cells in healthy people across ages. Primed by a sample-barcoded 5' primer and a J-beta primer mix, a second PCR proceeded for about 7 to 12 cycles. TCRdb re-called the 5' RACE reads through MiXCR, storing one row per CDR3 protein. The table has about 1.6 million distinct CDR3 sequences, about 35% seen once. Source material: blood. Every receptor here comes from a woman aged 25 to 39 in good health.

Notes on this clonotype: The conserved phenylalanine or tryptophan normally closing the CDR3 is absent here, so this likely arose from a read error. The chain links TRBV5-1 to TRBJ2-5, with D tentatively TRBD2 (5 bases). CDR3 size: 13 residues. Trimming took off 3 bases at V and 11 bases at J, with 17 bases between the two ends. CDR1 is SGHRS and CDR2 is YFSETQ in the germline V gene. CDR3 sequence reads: CASSWTPAAEQYC. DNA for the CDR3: TGCGCCAGCAGCTGGACTCCTGCGGCGGAGCAGTACTGC.

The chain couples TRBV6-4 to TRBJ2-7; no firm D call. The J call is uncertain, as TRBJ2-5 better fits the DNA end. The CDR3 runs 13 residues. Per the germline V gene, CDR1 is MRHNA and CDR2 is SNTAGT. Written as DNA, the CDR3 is TGTGCCAGCATCGACTTGGCGTACCAGACCCAGTACTTC. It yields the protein CASIDLAYQTQYF.

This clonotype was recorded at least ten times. CDR3 coding DNA: TGTGCCAGCAGCATGCAGAAGTCCTACGAGCAGTACTTC. Its translation: CASSMQKSYEQYF. The J gene is TRBJ2-7, the V gene TRBV7-9; no clear D. The CDR3 sequence is 13 residues long. Trimming shortened V by 5 bases and J by 1 base, and 9 bases separated the two germline ends. CDR1 is SEHNR and CDR2 is FQNEAQ in the germline V gene (reference sequence).

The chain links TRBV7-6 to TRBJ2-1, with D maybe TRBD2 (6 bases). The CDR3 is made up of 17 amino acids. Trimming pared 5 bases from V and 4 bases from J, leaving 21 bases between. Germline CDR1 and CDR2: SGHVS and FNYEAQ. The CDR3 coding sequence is TGTGCCAGCAGCCCATCAATCGAGACGGGAGTTTACAATGAGCAGTTCTTC. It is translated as CASSPSIETGVYNEQFF.

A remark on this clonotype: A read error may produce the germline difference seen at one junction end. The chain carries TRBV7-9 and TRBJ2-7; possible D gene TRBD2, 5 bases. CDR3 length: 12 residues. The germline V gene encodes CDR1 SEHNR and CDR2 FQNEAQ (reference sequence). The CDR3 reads CPSSQKGEGLYF. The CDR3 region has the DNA TGTCCCAGCAGTCAGAAGGGAGAAGGCCTGTACTTC.

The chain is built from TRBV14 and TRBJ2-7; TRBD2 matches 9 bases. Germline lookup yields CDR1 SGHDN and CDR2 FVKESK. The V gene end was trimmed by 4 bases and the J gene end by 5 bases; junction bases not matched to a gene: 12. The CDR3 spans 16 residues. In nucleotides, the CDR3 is TGTGCCAGCAGCCCCGAAGAGGGGACTAGCTGGGACGAGCAGTACTTC. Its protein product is CASSPEEGTSWDEQYF.

The CDR3 reads CASSLGTQVTYEQYF. The CDR3 nucleotides are TGTGCCAGCAGCTTAGGAACGCAAGTAACCTACGAGCAGTACTTC. The rearrangement joins TRBV5-6 to TRBJ2-7; D remains ambiguous. The CDR3 is 15 residues long. Trimming shortened V by 2 bases and J by 2 bases, and 14 bases separated the two germline ends. Germline CDR1 is SGHDT and CDR2 is YYEEEE.

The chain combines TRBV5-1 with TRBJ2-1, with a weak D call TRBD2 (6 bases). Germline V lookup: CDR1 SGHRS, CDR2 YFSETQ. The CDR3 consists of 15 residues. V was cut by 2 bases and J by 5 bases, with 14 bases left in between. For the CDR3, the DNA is TGCGCCAGCAGCTTTCCCGGGACTTCCCACAATGAGCAGTTCTTC. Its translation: CASSFPGTSHNEQFF.